This TCR beta chain stems from a study of T cell changes during pregnancy in multiple sclerosis. Some clones are missing from TCRdb's copy, which holds only in-frame ones; the method was immunoSEQ multiplex PCR. The sample carries 85,000 to 95,000 clones, 91% recorded once. Germline V CDR1 and CDR2: KGHSH, LQKENI. The V end lost 5 bases, the J end lost 1 base, and 8 bases lay between the germline ends. The CDR3 consists of 13 residues. This material consisted of peripheral blood, taken after pregnancy. The source of this sequence is a female donor in good health, enrolled as a control in a pregnancy study. The chain is built from TRBV18 and TRBJ1-1; unclear D gene. CDR3 coding DNA: TGTGCCAGCTCAGAGAACAGGAACACTGAAGCTTTCTTT. It is translated as CASSENRNTEAFF. Combining the CDR3 with reference TRBV18 and TRBJ1-1 gives the whole variable domain NAGVMQNPRHLVRRRGQEARLRCSPMKGHSHVYWYRQLPEEGLKFMVYLQKENIIDESGMPKERFSAEFPKEGPSILRIQQVVRGDSAAYFCASSENRNTEAFFGQGTRLTVV.